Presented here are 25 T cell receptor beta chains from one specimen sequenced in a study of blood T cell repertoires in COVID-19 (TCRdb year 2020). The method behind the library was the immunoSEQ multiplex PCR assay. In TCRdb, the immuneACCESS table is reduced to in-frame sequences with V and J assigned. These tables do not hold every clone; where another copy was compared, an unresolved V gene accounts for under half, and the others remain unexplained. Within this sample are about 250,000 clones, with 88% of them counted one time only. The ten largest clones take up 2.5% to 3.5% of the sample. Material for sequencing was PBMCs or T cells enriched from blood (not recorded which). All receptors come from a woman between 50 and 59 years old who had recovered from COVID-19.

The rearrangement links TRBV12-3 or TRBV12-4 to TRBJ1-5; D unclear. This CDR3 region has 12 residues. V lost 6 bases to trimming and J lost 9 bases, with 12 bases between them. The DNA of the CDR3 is TGTGCCAGCAGCTCGGGTTTGGGGCCCCAGCATTTT. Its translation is CASSSGLGPQHF.

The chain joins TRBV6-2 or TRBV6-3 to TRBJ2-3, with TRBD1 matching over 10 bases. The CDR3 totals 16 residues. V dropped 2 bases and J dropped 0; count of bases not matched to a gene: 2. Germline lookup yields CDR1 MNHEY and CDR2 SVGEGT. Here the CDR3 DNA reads TGTGCCAGCAGTTACGGGACAGGGGCTAGCACAGATACGCAGTATTTT. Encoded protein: CASSYGTGASTDTQYF.

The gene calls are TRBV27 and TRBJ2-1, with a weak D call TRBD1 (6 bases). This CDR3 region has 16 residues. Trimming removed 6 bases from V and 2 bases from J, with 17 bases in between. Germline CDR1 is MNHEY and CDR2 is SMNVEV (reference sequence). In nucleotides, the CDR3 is TGTGCCAGCAGCCTTAATACAGGGAAGGCCTACAATGAGCAGTTCTTC. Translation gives CASSLNTGKAYNEQFF.

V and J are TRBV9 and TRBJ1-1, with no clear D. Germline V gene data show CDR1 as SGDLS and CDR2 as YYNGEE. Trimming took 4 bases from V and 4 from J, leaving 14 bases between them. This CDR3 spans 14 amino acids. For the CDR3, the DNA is TGTGCCAGCAGCCCCGTAGAGGGTACCACTGAAGCTTTCTTT. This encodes CASSPVEGTTEAFF.

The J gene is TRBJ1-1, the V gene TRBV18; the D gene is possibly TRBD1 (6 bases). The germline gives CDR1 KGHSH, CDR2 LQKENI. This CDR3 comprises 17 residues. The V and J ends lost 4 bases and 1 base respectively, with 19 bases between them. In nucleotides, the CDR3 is TGTGCCAGCTCACACCCGGGGGGCTATGGGAGGAACACTGAAGCTTTCTTT. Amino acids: CASSHPGGYGRNTEAFF.

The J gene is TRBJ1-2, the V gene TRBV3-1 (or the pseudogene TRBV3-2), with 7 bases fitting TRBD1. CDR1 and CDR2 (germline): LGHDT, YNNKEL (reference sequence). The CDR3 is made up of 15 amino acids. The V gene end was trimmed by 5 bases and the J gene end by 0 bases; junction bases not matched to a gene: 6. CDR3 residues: CASSKTGPSNYGYTF. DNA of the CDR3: TGTGCCAGCAGCAAGACAGGGCCGTCTAACTATGGCTACACCTTC.

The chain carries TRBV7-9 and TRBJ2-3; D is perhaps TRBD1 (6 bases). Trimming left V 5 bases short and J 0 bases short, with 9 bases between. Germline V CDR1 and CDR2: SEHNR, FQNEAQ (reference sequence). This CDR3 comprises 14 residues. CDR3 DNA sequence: TGTGCCAGCAGCACCCAGGGGAGCACAGATACGCAGTATTTT. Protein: CASSTQGSTDTQYF.

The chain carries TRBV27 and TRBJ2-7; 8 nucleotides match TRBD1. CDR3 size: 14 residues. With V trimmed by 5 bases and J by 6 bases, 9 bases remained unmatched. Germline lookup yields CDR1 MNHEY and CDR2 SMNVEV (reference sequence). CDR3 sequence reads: CASSPGGAEGEQYF. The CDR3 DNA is TGTGCCAGCAGTCCAGGGGGCGCGGAAGGCGAGCAGTACTTC.

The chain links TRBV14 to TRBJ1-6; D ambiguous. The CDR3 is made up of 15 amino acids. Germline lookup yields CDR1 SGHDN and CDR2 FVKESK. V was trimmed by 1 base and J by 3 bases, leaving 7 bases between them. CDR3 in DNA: TGTGCCAGCAGCCAAGGACTGTTCTATAATTCACCCCTCCACTTT. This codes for CASSQGLFYNSPLHF.

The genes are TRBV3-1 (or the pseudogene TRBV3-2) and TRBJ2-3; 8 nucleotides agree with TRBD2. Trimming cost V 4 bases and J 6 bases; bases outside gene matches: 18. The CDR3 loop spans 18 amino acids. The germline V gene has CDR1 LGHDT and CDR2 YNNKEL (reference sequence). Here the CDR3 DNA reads TGTGCCAGCAGCCTCCCCCGGGGGAGAAGCGGGAGATCGGATACGCAGTATTTT. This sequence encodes CASSLPRGRSGRSDTQYF.

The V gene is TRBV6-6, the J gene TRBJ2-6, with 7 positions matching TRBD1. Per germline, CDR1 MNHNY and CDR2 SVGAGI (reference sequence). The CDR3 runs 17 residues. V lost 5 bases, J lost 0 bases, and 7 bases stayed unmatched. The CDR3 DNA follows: TGTGCCAGCAGTCGCGGACAGGAAAGCTCTGGGGCCAACGTCCTGACTTTC. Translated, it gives CASSRGQESSGANVLTF.

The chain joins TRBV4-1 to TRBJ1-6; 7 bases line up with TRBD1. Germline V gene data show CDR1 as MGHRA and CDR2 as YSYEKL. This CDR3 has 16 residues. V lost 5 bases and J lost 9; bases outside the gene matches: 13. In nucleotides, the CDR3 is TGCGCCAGCAGCACCCTGGGACAGACCCCCCGTTCACCCCTCCACTTT. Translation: CASSTLGQTPRSPLHF.

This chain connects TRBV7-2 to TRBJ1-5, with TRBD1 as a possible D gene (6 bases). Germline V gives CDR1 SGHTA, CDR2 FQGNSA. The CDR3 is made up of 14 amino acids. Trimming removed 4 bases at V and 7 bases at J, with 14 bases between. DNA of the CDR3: TGTGCCAGCAGCTCCCAGGGGTCGGAGCAGCCCCAGCATTTT. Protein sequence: CASSSQGSEQPQHF.

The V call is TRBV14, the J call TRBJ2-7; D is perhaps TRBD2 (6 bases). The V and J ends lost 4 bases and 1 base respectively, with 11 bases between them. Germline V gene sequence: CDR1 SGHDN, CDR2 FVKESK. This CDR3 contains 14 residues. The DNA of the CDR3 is TGTGCCAGCAGCCCCGGCCTAGCGTCCTACGAGCAGTACTTC. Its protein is CASSPGLASYEQYF.

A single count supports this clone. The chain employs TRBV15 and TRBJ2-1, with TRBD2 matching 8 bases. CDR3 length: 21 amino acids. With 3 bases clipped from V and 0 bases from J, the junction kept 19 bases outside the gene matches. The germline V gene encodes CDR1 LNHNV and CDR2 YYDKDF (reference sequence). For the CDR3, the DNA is TGTGCCACCAGCAGTACCAATGAGCGGGAGTCGCGGTACGGCTCCTACAATGAGCAGTTCTTC. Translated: CATSSTNERESRYGSYNEQFF.

The CDR3 sequence: CASSSDSRETQYF. The CDR3 DNA reads as TGTGCCAGCTCATCAGACAGCCGGGAGACCCAGTACTTC. The V gene is TRBV18, the J gene TRBJ2-5, with D perhaps matching TRBD1 (5 bases). This CDR3 has 13 amino acids. Trimming shortened V by 5 bases and J by 5 bases, and 12 bases separated the two germline ends. Germline assignment: CDR1 KGHSH and CDR2 LQKENI.

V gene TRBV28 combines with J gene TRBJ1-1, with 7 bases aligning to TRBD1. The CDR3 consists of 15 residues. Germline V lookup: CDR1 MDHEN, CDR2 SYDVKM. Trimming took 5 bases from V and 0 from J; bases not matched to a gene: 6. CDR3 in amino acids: CASSRPGGLNTEAFF. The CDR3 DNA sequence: TGTGCCAGCAGTAGGCCAGGGGGTTTGAACACTGAAGCTTTCTTT.

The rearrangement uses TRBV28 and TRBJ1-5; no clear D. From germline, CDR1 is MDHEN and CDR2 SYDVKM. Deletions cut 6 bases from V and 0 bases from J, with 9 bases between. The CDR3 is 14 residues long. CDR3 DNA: TGTGCCAGCAGGTGGGCCTCTAGCAATCAGCCCCAGCATTTT. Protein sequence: CASRWASSNQPQHF.

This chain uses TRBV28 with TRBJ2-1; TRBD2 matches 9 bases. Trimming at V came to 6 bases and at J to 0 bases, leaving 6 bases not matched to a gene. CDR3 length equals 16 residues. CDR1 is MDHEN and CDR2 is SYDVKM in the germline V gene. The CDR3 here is CASSTTSGSSYNEQFF. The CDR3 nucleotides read TGTGCCAGCAGCACGACTAGCGGTAGCTCCTACAATGAGCAGTTCTTC.

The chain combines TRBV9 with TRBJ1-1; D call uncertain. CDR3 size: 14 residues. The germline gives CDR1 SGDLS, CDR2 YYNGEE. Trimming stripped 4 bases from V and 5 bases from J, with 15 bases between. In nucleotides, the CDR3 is TGTGCCAGCAGCCTCCGACTACGGGAGACTGAAGCTTTCTTT. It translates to CASSLRLRETEAFF.

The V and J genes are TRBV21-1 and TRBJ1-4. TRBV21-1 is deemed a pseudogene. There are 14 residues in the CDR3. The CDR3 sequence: CASIVGEGDEKLFF. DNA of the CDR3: TGTGCCAGCATCGTGGGGGAGGGGGATGAAAAACTGTTTTTT.

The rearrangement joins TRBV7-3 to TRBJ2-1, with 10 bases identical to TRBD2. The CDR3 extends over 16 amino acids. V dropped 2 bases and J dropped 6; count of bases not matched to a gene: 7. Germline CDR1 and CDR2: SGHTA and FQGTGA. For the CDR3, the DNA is TGTGCCAGCAGCTTAGCAGCGGGAGGGCCTCTCAATGAGCAGTTCTTC. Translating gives CASSLAAGGPLNEQFF. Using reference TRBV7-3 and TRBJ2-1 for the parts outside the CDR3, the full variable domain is GAGVSQTPSNKVTEKGKYVELRCDPISGHTALYWYRQSLGQGPEFLIYFQGTGAADDSGLPNDRFFAVRPEGSVSTLKIQRTERGDSAVYLCASSLAAGGPLNEQFFGPGTRLTVL.

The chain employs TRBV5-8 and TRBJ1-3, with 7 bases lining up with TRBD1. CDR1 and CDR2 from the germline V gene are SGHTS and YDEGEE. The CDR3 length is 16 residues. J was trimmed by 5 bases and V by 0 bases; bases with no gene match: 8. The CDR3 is CASSLGDSRGRNTIYF. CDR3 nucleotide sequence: TGTGCCAGCAGCTTGGGCGATAGCAGGGGGAGAAACACCATATATTTT.

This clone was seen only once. In DNA, the CDR3 is TGTGCCAGCAGTAAATCTCCGGGGAGAGGTGGCAATCAGCCCCAGCATTTT. Residues: CASSKSPGRGGNQPQHF. The V gene is TRBV27, the J gene TRBJ1-5, with D unclear. This CDR3 has 17 residues. V was cut by 5 bases and J by 2 bases, with 19 bases left in between. CDR1 and CDR2 from the germline V gene are MNHEY and SMNVEV (reference sequence).

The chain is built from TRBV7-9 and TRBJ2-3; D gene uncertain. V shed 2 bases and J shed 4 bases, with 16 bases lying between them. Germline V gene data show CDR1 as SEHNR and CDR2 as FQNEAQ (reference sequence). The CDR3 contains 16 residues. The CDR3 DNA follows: TGTGCCAGCAGCTTATTGGGCCTGGCCACCGCAGATACGCAGTATTTT. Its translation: CASSLLGLATADTQYF.